These 18 T cell receptor beta chains share one sample of origin, sequenced in a study of cytomegalovirus exposure and HLA in healthy donors. The primer mix had 60 Vbeta and 13 Jbeta primers. Libraries were prepared by immunoSEQ multiplex PCR; TCRdb keeps only in-frame clonotypes and omits some of them. Of around 160,000 clones listed, more than 60% are singletons. The sequenced sample consisted of PBMCs. All receptors derive from a woman aged 40 to 55 in good health and CMV-seropositive.

This sequence joins TRBV28 and TRBJ2-7; D remains ambiguous. The CDR3 is made up of 13 amino acids. Germline-derived CDR1 and CDR2 are MDHEN and SYDVKM. Between the trimmed V and J ends, which lost 7 bases and 0 bases, there was a span of 10 bases. The CDR3 coding sequence is TGTGCCAGCACCACGGGTAGCTCCTACGAGCAGTACTTC. Its protein is CASTTGSSYEQYF.

The chain uses TRBV14 and TRBJ1-5; D is unresolved. Germline CDR1 reads SGHDN; CDR2 reads FVKESK. The V gene lost 0 bases and the J gene lost 6 bases, with 30 bases spanning the gap. The CDR3 totals 21 residues. CDR3 nucleotide sequence: TGTGCCAGCAGCCAAGACCTAAGCCGAACCGATCGAATAGGGAGGGTTCAGCCCCAGCATTTT. Translating gives CASSQDLSRTDRIGRVQPQHF. Variable domain in full (rest from reference TRBV14 and TRBJ1-5): EAGVTQFPSHSVIEKGQTVTLRCDPISGHDNLYWYRRVMGKEIKFLLHFVKESKQDESGMPNNRFLAERTGGTYSTLKVQPAELEDSGVYFCASSQDLSRTDRIGRVQPQHFGDGTRLSIL.

This chain joins TRBV19 and TRBJ1-2, with D possibly being TRBD1 (5 bases). The CDR3 has 13 residues. CDR1 is LNHDA, CDR2 SQIVND, per germline (reference sequence). V lost 7 bases and J lost 2, with 11 bases in between. CDR3 coding DNA: TGTGCCAGTAAAGCGGGGCTGAACTATGGCTACACCTTC. This codes for CASKAGLNYGYTF.

This chain connects TRBV5-1 to TRBJ2-7; no clear D. This CDR3 is built from 14 residues. Trimming removed 1 base from V and 0 bases from J, with 8 bases in between. Looked up from germline, CDR1 is SGHRS and CDR2 is YFSETQ. CDR3 region: CASSLNSGSYEQYF. In DNA, the CDR3 is TGCGCCAGCAGCTTGAACAGTGGCTCCTACGAGCAGTACTTC. The variable domain in full, completed from reference TRBV5-1 and TRBJ2-7, reads KAGVTQTPRYLIKTRGQQVTLSCSPISGHRSVSWYQQTPGQGLQFLFEYFSETQRNKGNFPGRFSGRQFSNSRSEMNVSTLELGDSALYLCASSLNSGSYEQYFGPGTRLTVT.

The CDR3 is CASSFSSGANVLTF. The CDR3 region has the DNA TGTGCCAGTAGTTTTAGCTCTGGGGCCAACGTCCTGACTTTC. V is TRBV19 and J is TRBJ2-6; the D is unclear. V was cut by 5 bases and J by 0 bases, with 5 bases left in between. The length of the CDR3 is 14 residues. The germline V gene has CDR1 LNHDA and CDR2 SQIVND (reference sequence).

With respect to this clone: Germline is not matched at one junction end, which may reflect a read error. The genes are TRBV7-9 and TRBJ2-4; 12 bases agree with TRBD2. CDR3 length: 13 amino acids. Looked up from germline, CDR1 is SEHNR and CDR2 is FQNEAQ (reference sequence). This CDR3 is CASSLQTSGSKHF. The CDR3 DNA sequence: TGTGCCAGCAGCTTACAGACTAGCGGGAGTAAACACTTC.

The rearrangement joins TRBV4-2 to TRBJ1-2; a possible D gene is TRBD1 (6 bases). CDR3 length: 15 residues. Germline V gene lookup returns CDR1 LGHNA and CDR2 YNFKEQ. The V end lost 4 bases, the J end lost 8 bases, and 20 bases lay between the germline ends. This chain's CDR3 is CASSLRTVNSVGYTF. CDR3 DNA: TGTGCCAGCAGCCTTCGGACAGTTAACTCGGTGGGCTACACCTTC.

The rearrangement links TRBV7-2 to TRBJ1-2, with a tentative D call TRBD1 (6 bases). V lost 6 bases to trimming and J lost 8 bases, with 22 bases between them. This CDR3 has 15 residues. Per germline, CDR1 SGHTA and CDR2 FQGNSA. CDR3 protein: CASSRQVGGAGGYTF. CDR3 in DNA: TGTGCCAGCAGTCGACAGGTTGGGGGGGCAGGAGGCTACACCTTC.

The V call is TRBV6-5, the J call TRBJ2-5, with D possibly being TRBD1 (5 bases). Trimming shortened V by 2 bases and J by 12 bases, and 10 bases separated the two germline ends. CDR1 is MNHEY, CDR2 SVGAGI, per germline. This CDR3 contains 11 residues. DNA of the CDR3: TGTGCCAGCAGTTACGACGGACAAAAGTACTTC. Translated: CASSYDGQKYF.

The J gene is TRBJ2-5, the V gene TRBV28, with 12 bases matching TRBD1. CDR3 length equals 16 residues. V lost 2 bases to trimming and J lost 6 bases; unmatched junction nucleotides: 7. The germline V gene has CDR1 MDHEN and CDR2 SYDVKM. This chain's CDR3 is CASSLGDRGRVKTQYF. The CDR3 DNA reads TGTGCCAGCAGTTTAGGGGACAGGGGGCGAGTAAAGACCCAGTACTTC.

This clone was seen a handful of times. The chain has TRBV7-9 and TRBJ1-2, with unresolved D. Trimming left V 4 bases short and J 7 bases short, with 10 bases between. The CDR3 is made up of 12 amino acids. Germline V gene lookup returns CDR1 SEHNR and CDR2 FQNEAQ (reference sequence). CDR3 sequence: CASSWGEGGYTF. The CDR3 nucleotides are TGTGCCAGCAGCTGGGGTGAGGGTGGCTACACCTTC.

Concerning this clone: One junction end disagrees with the germline gene, perhaps due to a read error. The V gene is TRBV7-9, the J gene TRBJ1-2; D is uncertain. The CDR3 loop spans 12 amino acids. Germline values: CDR1 SEHNR, CDR2 FQNEAQ (reference sequence). The CDR3 bases are TGTTCCAGCAGCCGGGATAATAATGGCTACACCTTC. The encoded protein is CSSSRDNNGYTF.

The chain combines TRBV28 with TRBJ2-2, with TRBD1 identical over 8 bases. V was pared by 2 bases and J by 6 bases, with 2 bases of the junction left unmatched. The CDR3 has 14 amino acids. Germline V gene data show CDR1 as MDHEN and CDR2 as SYDVKM. The CDR3 loop reads CASSLGQGPGELFF. The CDR3 DNA reads TGTGCCAGCAGTTTAGGACAGGGCCCCGGGGAGCTGTTTTTT.

The gene calls are TRBV28 and TRBJ2-7; 8 bases map to TRBD1. Germline lookup yields CDR1 MDHEN and CDR2 SYDVKM. The CDR3 has 16 amino acids. Trimming cost V 5 bases and J 4 bases; bases outside gene matches: 13. The CDR3 is CASSRVFRTGSYEQYF. The DNA for the CDR3 is TGTGCCAGCAGTAGAGTGTTTAGGACAGGGAGTTACGAGCAGTACTTC.

CDR3 coding DNA: TGTGCCAGCAGCCTCACAGAGAACACTGAAGCTTTCTTT. It translates to CASSLTENTEAFF. The chain is built from TRBV7-9 and TRBJ1-1; D unresolved. This CDR3 region has 13 residues. Trimming cost V 5 bases and J 1 base, with 8 bases left between them. The germline CDR1 and CDR2 sequences are SEHNR and FQNEAQ (reference sequence).

The genes are TRBV7-3 and TRBJ2-3; 11 bases are shared with TRBD2. V lost 5 bases to trimming and J lost 2 bases; unmatched junction nucleotides: 6. Germline CDR1 and CDR2: SGHTA and FQGTGA. The CDR3 runs 16 residues. The CDR3 coding sequence is TGTGCCAGCAGCCCGCTGGGACTAGCGGACACAGATACGCAGTATTTT. It codes for CASSPLGLADTDTQYF. The entire variable domain, with the rest obtained from reference TRBV7-3 and TRBJ2-3, is as follows: GAGVSQTPSNKVTEKGKYVELRCDPISGHTALYWYRQSLGQGPEFLIYFQGTGAADDSGLPNDRFFAVRPEGSVSTLKIQRTERGDSAVYLCASSPLGLADTDTQYFGPGTRLTVL.

As DNA, the CDR3 is TGTGCCAGCAGCTCCCACCGGGACTTTGCCGATGAGCAGTTCTTC. The encoded protein is CASSSHRDFADEQFF. The chain is built from TRBV7-9 and TRBJ2-1, with a weak D call TRBD2 (6 bases). V was trimmed by 4 bases and J by 8 bases, leaving 18 bases between them. The CDR3 sequence is 15 residues long. The germline V gene has CDR1 SEHNR and CDR2 FQNEAQ (reference sequence).

As concerns this clone: Additional DNA sequences in this sample encode the identical CDR3. The CDR3 DNA follows: TGTGCCAGCAGCTTAGCTAGCGGGGGCTACGGTGAGCAGTTCTTC. It is translated as CASSLASGGYGEQFF. The rearrangement joins TRBV7-3 to TRBJ2-1; TRBD2 agrees at 10 bases. J was trimmed by 9 bases and V by 2 bases; bases with no gene match: 7. The germline CDR1 and CDR2 sequences are SGHTA and FQGTGA. The CDR3 totals 15 residues. The full variable domain, with the rest looked up from reference TRBV7-3 and TRBJ2-1, is GAGVSQTPSNKVTEKGKYVELRCDPISGHTALYWYRQSLGQGPEFLIYFQGTGAADDSGLPNDRFFAVRPEGSVSTLKIQRTERGDSAVYLCASSLASGGYGEQFFGPGTRLTVL.